This TCR beta chain was sequenced during a study of cytomegalovirus exposure and HLA in healthy donors. 60 Vbeta and 13 Jbeta primers were used in PCR. The protocol was immunoSEQ multiplex PCR, while the TCRdb copy is restricted to in-frame clones and leaves out a portion. The table counts some 42,000 clones; roughly 1.3% lies in the top ten. J was trimmed by 5 bases and V by 6 bases; bases with no gene match: 6. The CDR3 totals 14 residues. Per the germline V gene, CDR1 is LGHNT and CDR2 is FRNRAP. The clonotype comes from a man under 40 in good health and CMV-seronegative. V and J are TRBV12-5 and TRBJ1-1; 10 nucleotides align to TRBD1. What was sequenced was PBMCs. Here the CDR3 DNA reads TGTGCTAGTGGCGTGACAGGGGGCGCGACTGAAGCTTTCTTT. Translating it yields CASGVTGGATEAFF.